This TCR beta chain was sequenced in a study of blood T cell repertoires in COVID-19. Produced via immunoSEQ multiplex PCR; TCRdb's table is partial and in-frame only. This table has almost 250,000 clones, around nine tenths appearing once. This clone was counted a few times. The CDR3 contains 15 residues. Trimming removed 1 base at V and 3 bases at J, with 12 bases between. Germline lookup yields CDR1 SGHDN and CDR2 FVKESK. This TCR was recovered from a woman aged 25 to 45 who had recovered from COVID-19. What was sequenced was PBMCs or T cells enriched from blood (not recorded which). The V gene is TRBV14, the J gene TRBJ1-1, with D possibly TRBD1 on 5 matching bases. CDR3 sequence: CASSQVGGAYTEAFF. The CDR3, as DNA: TGTGCCAGCAGCCAAGTGGGGGGTGCGTACACTGAAGCTTTCTTT. Using reference TRBV14 and TRBJ1-1 for the parts outside the CDR3, the full variable domain is EAGVTQFPSHSVIEKGQTVTLRCDPISGHDNLYWYRRVMGKEIKFLLHFVKESKQDESGMPNNRFLAERTGGTYSTLKVQPAELEDSGVYFCASSQVGGAYTEAFFGQGTRLTVV.